These 20 T cell receptor beta chains share one sample of origin, sequenced in a study of CD8 T cells in ankylosing spondylitis. For these receptors, no antigen is known. TCRdb re-derived calls from the 5' RACE reads in MiXCR, one entry per CDR3 protein. Among 650,000 to 800,000 distinct CDR3 sequences, roughly 19% were seen once, and the ten largest hold about 20%. General observations from the study: A motif in TCR beta, a set of roughly eight highly homologous variants, appeared characteristic of ankylosing spondylitis blood.

Sequenced sample: blood, either unsorted or a sorted T cell fraction (not recorded which). These receptors came from a male donor with ankylosing spondylitis.

The chain uses TRBV2 and TRBJ1-2, with TRBD1 matching over 7 bases. The germline V gene encodes CDR1 SNHLY and CDR2 FYNNEI. This CDR3 comprises 15 residues. V was clipped by 4 bases and J by 4 bases; unmatched bases: 9. CDR3 region: CASSGPGTESYGYTF. The CDR3 DNA reads as TGTGCCAGCAGTGGACCCGGGACAGAAAGCTATGGCTACACCTTC.

This clonotype has at least ten counts. The V and J genes are TRBV9 and TRBJ2-2, with D unclear. Germline-derived CDR1 and CDR2 are SGDLS and YYNGEE. Trimming removed 4 bases from V and 1 base from J, with 14 bases in between. This CDR3 is 16 amino acids long. Written as DNA, the CDR3 is TGTGCCAGCAGCTCGACCGAGCCCTTGAACACCGGGGAGCTGTTTTTT. Encoded protein: CASSSTEPLNTGELFF.

This clonotype came up a few times. The chain joins TRBV7-9 to TRBJ2-1; a possible D gene is TRBD2 (6 bases). Trimming removed 5 bases from V and 4 bases from J, with 18 bases in between. This CDR3 spans 16 amino acids. Germline-derived CDR1 and CDR2 are SEHNR and FQNEAQ (reference sequence). In nucleotides, the CDR3 is TGTGCCAGCAGCCCAATCCGGGACTTGACATACAATGAGCAGTTCTTC. Its protein is CASSPIRDLTYNEQFF.

This clonotype was seen a handful of times. The rearrangement uses TRBV12-3 or TRBV12-4 and TRBJ2-3; 9 bases align to TRBD1. This CDR3 comprises 16 residues. After removal of 7 bases from V and 5 bases from J, the junction contained 13 bases not matched to a gene. Written as DNA, the CDR3 is TGTGCCAGCACCTCTCAGGGACAGGGAGCAGAAGATACGCAGTATTTT. Its protein product is CASTSQGQGAEDTQYF.

This chain uses TRBV30 with TRBJ1-5; D is unresolved. The CDR3 is made up of 15 amino acids. The ends were cut back, 0 bases at V and 9 bases at J, with 18 bases in the middle. In germline, CDR1 is GTSNPN, CDR2 SVGIG (reference sequence). The DNA for the CDR3 is TGTGCCTGGAGTGTACGGCGTGAGGGCCAGGCGCCCCAGCATTTT. It translates to CAWSVRREGQAPQHF.

Points on this clonotype: A much larger clone lies a single base off, so this may be a read error. The J gene is TRBJ2-3, the V gene TRBV12-3 or TRBV12-4, with 16 nucleotides matching TRBD2. V lost 8 bases, J lost 4 bases, and 15 bases stayed unmatched. The length of the CDR3 is 19 residues. Written as DNA, the CDR3 is TGTGCCAGCTGTCCCCCGGGGGGACTAGCGGGAGGGTTTCCAGATACGCAGTATTTT. As protein: CASCPPGGLAGGFPDTQYF.

The chain combines TRBV30 with TRBJ2-3, with a weak D call TRBD1 (5 bases). CDR1 is GTSNPN and CDR2 is SVGIG in the germline V gene (reference sequence). The V gene lost 1 base and the J gene lost 2 bases, with 10 bases spanning the gap. CDR3 length: 14 amino acids. In nucleotides, the CDR3 is TGTGCCTGGAGTGGGTCTGGGGCCACAGATACGCAGTATTTT. Its protein is CAWSGSGATDTQYF.

V is TRBV5-4 and J is TRBJ2-7; D possibly uses TRBD1 or TRBD2 (5 bases each). The germline gives CDR1 SGHNT, CDR2 YYREEE (reference sequence). Trimming cost V 5 bases and J 1 base, with 16 bases left between them. This CDR3 comprises 15 residues. CDR3: CASSSAGTPSYEQYF. CDR3 in DNA: TGTGCCAGCAGTTCCGCCGGGACCCCATCCTACGAGCAGTACTTC. The complete variable domain, with remaining parts taken from reference TRBV5-4 and TRBJ2-7, reads ETGVTQSPTHLIKTRGQQVTLRCSSQSGHNTVSWYQQALGQGPQFIFQYYREEENGRGNFPPRFSGLQFPNYSSELNVNALELDDSALYLCASSSAGTPSYEQYFGPGTRLTVT.

This clonotype was recorded a few times. The rearrangement joins TRBV11-1 to TRBJ2-1; D gene uncertain. This CDR3 has 13 residues. The germline gives CDR1 SGHAT, CDR2 FQDESV (reference sequence). Trimming cost V 5 bases and J 9 bases, with 14 bases left between them. CDR3 in amino acids: CASSPLARSEQFF. CDR3 DNA: TGTGCCAGCAGCCCCTTGGCTCGGAGTGAGCAGTTCTTC.

This clonotype was picked up a small number of times. The chain carries TRBV7-3 and TRBJ1-6, with 7 bases aligning to TRBD1. Germline values: CDR1 SGHTA, CDR2 FQGTGA. This CDR3 has 15 amino acids. The V and J ends lost 5 bases and 7 bases, in that order; junction bases with no gene match: 8. The CDR3 sequence: CASSLGTVRNSPLHF. The CDR3 bases are TGTGCCAGCAGCCTGGGGACAGTTAGGAATTCACCCCTCCACTTT. Full variable domain (rest looked up from reference TRBV7-3 and TRBJ1-6): GAGVSQTPSNKVTEKGKYVELRCDPISGHTALYWYRQSLGQGPEFLIYFQGTGAADDSGLPNDRFFAVRPEGSVSTLKIQRTERGDSAVYLCASSLGTVRNSPLHFGNGTRLTVT.

V is TRBV6-1 and J is TRBJ2-5, with D tentatively TRBD2 (6 bases). The CDR3 has 14 residues. V gave up 6 bases and J gave up 1 base, with 12 bases separating them. The germline V gene encodes CDR1 MNHNS and CDR2 SASEGT. The CDR3 spells CASRGAGSQETQYF. In DNA form, the CDR3 reads TGTGCCAGCAGAGGGGCGGGAAGCCAAGAGACCCAGTACTTC.

In this sample, this clonotype turned up a few times. The chain is built from TRBV20-1 and TRBJ2-1; TRBD2 matches 9 bases. The CDR3 spans 12 residues. CDR1 and CDR2 (germline): DFQATT, SNEGSKA (reference sequence). V lost 2 bases, J lost 13 bases, and 6 bases stayed unmatched. CDR3 DNA sequence: TGCAGTGCTAGAAGAGCGGGGGGCCGACAGTTCTTC. Amino acids: CSARRAGGRQFF.

The chain recombines TRBV5-1 with TRBJ1-1; D remains unclear. This CDR3 spans 16 amino acids. Germline CDR1 SGHRS, CDR2 YFSETQ. V lost 3 bases and J lost 4, with 19 bases in between. In DNA form, the CDR3 reads TGCGCCAGCAGCTCAGCACCTACCAGAGGTAGCACTGAAGCTTTCTTT. This translates into CASSSAPTRGSTEAFF.

Of note for this clonotype: A far larger clone differs by one base, so this is likely a read error. The chain is built from TRBV6-2 or TRBV6-3 and TRBJ2-2, with D hard to call. Germline V CDR1 and CDR2: MNHEY, SVGEGT. The CDR3 has 11 amino acids. V was clipped by 2 bases and J by 6 bases, with 1 base between them. The CDR3 reads CASSYAGELFF. The CDR3 nucleotides are TGTGCCAGCAGTTACGCCGGGGAGCTGTTTTTT.

This clonotype was recorded a few times. For the CDR3, the DNA is TGCGCCAGCAGCCAAGATCTACGGCTAGCGGGAGGGAATGAGCAGTTCTTC. Residues: CASSQDLRLAGGNEQFF. The V gene is TRBV4-3, the J gene TRBJ2-1; TRBD2 matches 12 bases. The CDR3 loop spans 17 amino acids. CDR1 and CDR2 (germline): LGHNA, YSLEER. The junction had 7 bases not matched to a gene; V was cut back by 0 bases and J by 7 bases.

CDR3 nucleotide sequence: TGTGCCAGCAGCTTAGCCGACGCTTCCTTAGGGGGCTACACCTTC. Protein product: CASSLADASLGGYTF. J is TRBJ1-2 and V is TRBV7-2; D remains unclear. There are 15 residues in the CDR3. The germline gives CDR1 SGHTA, CDR2 FQGNSA. The V end lost 0 bases, the J end lost 8 bases, and 16 bases lay between the germline ends.

This clonotype was counted only a few times. The chain combines TRBV19 with TRBJ1-1, with D perhaps matching TRBD1 (6 bases). CDR3 length equals 13 residues. Per germline, CDR1 LNHDA and CDR2 SQIVND (reference sequence). Trimming pared 6 bases from V and 5 bases from J, leaving 13 bases between. CDR3 bases: TGTGCCAGTAGGTGGGGGGCATGGACTGAAGCTTTCTTT. Encoded protein: CASRWGAWTEAFF. Drawing the rest from reference TRBV19 and TRBJ1-1, the complete variable domain is DGGITQSPKYLFRKEGQNVTLSCEQNLNHDAMYWYRQDPGQGLRLIYYSQIVNDFQKGDIAEGYSVSREKKESFPLTVTSAQKNPTAFYLCASRWGAWTEAFFGQGTRLTVV.

This clonotype turned up a few times. V gene TRBV3-1 combines with J gene TRBJ2-5; a weak D match, TRBD1 (6 bases). The V end was cut by 4 bases, the J end by 4 bases, with 16 bases between. CDR1 and CDR2 (germline): LGHDT, YNNKEL (reference sequence). The CDR3 totals 15 residues. In nucleotides, the CDR3 is TGTGCCAGCAGCCTACGAACTAAAGGGGGAGAGACCCAGTACTTC. Translated, it gives CASSLRTKGGETQYF.

The rearrangement joins TRBV24-1 to TRBJ2-3, with D perhaps TRBD2 (5 bases). The CDR3 runs to 16 residues. V dropped 2 bases and J dropped 0 bases, with 11 bases sitting between them. Germline V gene sequence: CDR1 KGHDR, CDR2 SFDVKD. This CDR3 reads CATSDSRTSSTDTQYF. Here the CDR3 DNA reads TGTGCCACCAGTGATTCGAGGACTTCTAGCACAGATACGCAGTATTTT.

The chain carries TRBV20-1 and TRBJ1-6; the D gene is possibly TRBD1 (6 bases). The V gene's germline CDR1 is DFQATT and CDR2 SNEGSKA (reference sequence). The CDR3 loop spans 15 amino acids. Trimming stripped 1 base from V and 7 bases from J, with 14 bases between. The CDR3 sequence: CSARGSGDINSPLHF. Here the CDR3 DNA reads TGCAGTGCTAGAGGTAGCGGGGACATCAATTCACCCCTCCACTTT.